This T cell receptor (beta chain) was observed in a study of a mutant IDH1 vaccine in newly diagnosed glioma. About the study: The sex distribution of treated patients was about 62% male and about 40% female, with a mean age of roughly 40 years. Most had both radiotherapy and temozolomide beforehand; others had only one. General study points: Across multiple MHC alleles, 93.3% of patients had vaccine-induced responses.

This clone was recorded only once. Its antigen is not known. The sample's time point: baseline, week 1 (first vaccination visit). Documented treatment: pre-vaccination baseline after standard-of-care therapy. The method was immunoSEQ multiplex PCR; TCRdb's version includes in-frame clones alone and lacks a portion of them. Among some 95,000 clones listed, around 80% were seen once. The starting material was PBMCs, obtained from a glioma patient treated with radiotherapy, temozolomide or both. This receptor was obtained from a man aged 40-49 years with glioma.

This chain's CDR3 is CASSDGPSGADTQYF. DNA for the CDR3: TGTGCCAGCAGTGATGGGCCCTCAGGGGCAGATACGCAGTATTTT. The rearrangement links TRBV6-1 to TRBJ2-3; D may be TRBD1 (6 bases). The CDR3 runs 15 residues. Germline assignment: CDR1 MNHNS and CDR2 SASEGT. The ends were cut back, 3 bases at V and 4 bases at J, with 14 bases in the middle.